The 27 T cell receptor beta chains below were found in one sample sequenced in a study of T cell changes during pregnancy in multiple sclerosis. Sequenced by immunoSEQ multiplex PCR; TCRdb stores in-frame clones only, minus some. The data contain about 48,000 clones, 94% of them singletons. The sequences come from CD4+ T cells from peripheral blood mononuclear cells, collected in the first trimester of pregnancy. The source is a female donor with multiple sclerosis, enrolled in a pregnancy study.

This chain uses TRBV29-1 with TRBJ1-2; no clear D. The CDR3 contains 12 residues. Trimming cost V 6 bases and J 8 bases, with 16 bases left between them. Germline V gene sequence: CDR1 SQVTM, CDR2 ANQGSEA. The CDR3 bases are TGCAGCGTGGCAATAGGGCGAGGGGGCTACACCTTC. Its protein is CSVAIGRGGYTF.

V is TRBV29-1 and J is TRBJ2-5; 9 bases are shared with TRBD2. Germline V CDR1 and CDR2: SQVTM, ANQGSEA. The CDR3 extends over 17 amino acids. V trimming: 3 bases; J trimming: 5 bases; junction bases outside the gene matches: 16. The CDR3 nucleotides are TGCAGCGTTGACCGGAGCCTTCGGCGGGGGGGCGGGGAGACCCAGTACTTC. Translating gives CSVDRSLRRGGGETQYF.

V usage is TRBV6-5 and J usage is TRBJ1-2; D remains unclear. CDR3 length: 13 residues. The germline CDR1 and CDR2 sequences are MNHEY and SVGAGI. V was clipped by 0 bases and J by 10 bases, with 12 bases between them. The CDR3 region has the DNA TGTGCCAGCAGTTACTCGAAGTCGGTGTACTACACCTTC. This gives the protein CASSYSKSVYYTF.

This chain links TRBV9 with TRBJ1-6; D is uncertain. Germline CDR1 is SGDLS and CDR2 is YYNGEE. V was trimmed by 4 bases and J by 5 bases, leaving 10 bases between them. The CDR3 is made up of 14 amino acids. This CDR3 reads CASSFDTDNSPLHF. In DNA form, the CDR3 reads TGTGCCAGCAGCTTCGACACCGATAATTCACCCCTCCACTTT.

The J gene is TRBJ1-4, the V gene TRBV9, with TRBD1 identical over 7 bases. The CDR3 extends over 15 amino acids. Germline V gene data show CDR1 as SGDLS and CDR2 as YYNGEE. V shed 0 bases, J shed 8 bases, and the junction held 7 bases outside the gene matches. CDR3 bases: TGTGCCAGCAGCGTAGCCGGGACAGTCGGAGAAAAACTGTTTTTT. Protein sequence: CASSVAGTVGEKLFF.

The chain combines TRBV18 with TRBJ1-1, with 8 bases fitting TRBD1. The length of the CDR3 is 15 residues. The germline V gene encodes CDR1 KGHSH and CDR2 LQKENI. Unmatched junction bases numbered 1, after V lost 0 bases and J lost 1 base. The CDR3 protein is CASSPPTGENTEAFF. CDR3 sequence (DNA): TGTGCCAGCTCACCACCGACAGGGGAGAACACTGAAGCTTTCTTT.

This clone was seen only once. This chain links TRBV9 with TRBJ2-3; D unclear. Germline V lookup: CDR1 SGDLS, CDR2 YYNGEE. CDR3 size: 18 residues. V lost 3 bases and J 4 bases, leaving 24 bases between the germline ends. The CDR3 sequence: CASSEPLRRNGYPDTQYF. The CDR3 nucleotides are TGTGCCAGCAGCGAACCCCTTAGGCGTAACGGGTACCCAGATACGCAGTATTTT.

This chain uses TRBV7-2 with TRBJ2-7; 11 positions match TRBD2. V was pared by 4 bases and J by 6 bases, with 5 bases of the junction left unmatched. Germline loops: CDR1 SGHTA, CDR2 FQGNSA. This CDR3 is 14 amino acids long. The CDR3 is CASSSLGTSGEQYF. Written as DNA, the CDR3 is TGTGCCAGCAGCTCACTCGGGACTAGCGGCGAGCAGTACTTC.

The rearrangement joins TRBV2 to TRBJ2-1; possibly TRBD1 for D (6 bases). The V and J ends lost 7 bases and 2 bases respectively, with 18 bases between them. The CDR3 covers 16 residues. The germline V gene encodes CDR1 SNHLY and CDR2 FYNNEI. The CDR3 protein is CASITLDGGAYNEQFF. Written as DNA, the CDR3 is TGTGCCAGCATCACCCTGGATGGGGGCGCCTACAATGAGCAGTTCTTC.

V is TRBV11-2 and J is TRBJ2-5; 7 nucleotides agree with TRBD1. The CDR3 spans 15 residues. The J segment lost 4 bases and the V segment lost 1 base, leaving 6 bases of the junction unmatched. The germline gives CDR1 SGHAT, CDR2 FQNNGV. CDR3 coding DNA: TGTGCCAGCAGCTTAGGAGCAGGGGGATTAGAGACCCAGTACTTC. Translated: CASSLGAGGLETQYF.

About this clone: At one end, the junction sequence differs from germline, possibly due to a read error. The chain recombines TRBV7-7 with TRBJ2-5; a possible D gene is TRBD2 (7 bases). There are 15 residues in the CDR3. Germline V lookup: CDR1 SSHAT, CDR2 FNYEAQ (reference sequence). The CDR3 sequence: CASSLATGRGETQYF. CDR3 nucleotides: TGTGCTAGCAGCTTAGCCACAGGGAGGGGAGAGACCCAGTACTTC.

The rearrangement joins TRBV12-5 to TRBJ2-7; 7 bases are shared with TRBD2. The germline V gene has CDR1 LGHNT and CDR2 FRNRAP. V shed 4 bases, J shed 9 bases, and the junction held 6 bases outside the gene matches. CDR3 length: 12 residues. Here the CDR3 reads CASGSAGAGQYF. CDR3 nucleotide sequence: TGTGCTAGTGGTTCTGCGGGAGCAGGGCAGTACTTC. The full variable domain, in which reference TRBV12-5 and TRBJ2-7 provide the parts outside the CDR3, is DARVTQTPRHKVTEMGQEVTMRCQPILGHNTVFWYRQTMMQGLELLAYFRNRAPLDDSGMPKDRFSAEMPDATLATLKIQPSEPRDSAVYFCASGSAGAGQYFGPGTRLTVT.

V and J are TRBV11-2 and TRBJ2-6; 10 bases align to TRBD1. Germline V lookup: CDR1 SGHAT, CDR2 FQNNGV. After removal of 1 base from V and 15 bases from J, the junction contained 3 bases not matched to a gene. The CDR3 contains 13 residues. The DNA for the CDR3 is TGTGCCAGCAGCTTAGCAAGGACAGGGGGCCTGACTTTC. Translating it yields CASSLARTGGLTF.

This chain joins TRBV9 and TRBJ1-2, with TRBD1 identical over 9 bases. J was trimmed by 0 bases and V by 4 bases; bases with no gene match: 4. The CDR3 totals 15 residues. Germline V gene lookup returns CDR1 SGDLS and CDR2 YYNGEE. The CDR3 DNA follows: TGTGCCAGCAGCAGACGGACAGGGGCTAACTATGGCTACACCTTC. It encodes CASSRRTGANYGYTF.

V gene TRBV15 combines with J gene TRBJ1-5; D gene unclear. The length of the CDR3 is 12 residues. The germline V gene encodes CDR1 LNHNV and CDR2 YYDKDF (reference sequence). With 3 bases removed from V and 7 bases from J, the gap between germline ends came to 7 bases. CDR3 nucleotides: TGTGCCACCAGCAGTCTAGGACAGCCCCAGCATTTT. It translates to CATSSLGQPQHF.

In its sample, this clone is medium-sized (0.01 to 0.1%). The rearrangement links TRBV19 to TRBJ1-2; D gene ambiguous. Germline CDR1 and CDR2: LNHDA and SQIVND (reference sequence). This CDR3 is 13 amino acids long. Trimming left V 4 bases short and J 1 base short, with 7 bases between. This CDR3 reads CASSRGVNYGYTF. As DNA, the CDR3 is TGTGCCAGTAGTAGGGGAGTTAACTATGGCTACACCTTC.

V gene TRBV18 combines with J gene TRBJ2-5, with D possibly matching TRBD2 (5 bases). Looked up from germline, CDR1 is KGHSH and CDR2 is LQKENI. There are 14 residues in the CDR3. Trimming took off 1 base at V and 5 bases at J, with 11 bases between the two ends. The CDR3 sequence is CASSPLESGETQYF. CDR3 DNA sequence: TGTGCCAGCTCACCACTAGAGTCGGGGGAGACCCAGTACTTC.

The V gene is TRBV18, the J gene TRBJ2-1; 8 bases agree with TRBD1. Per germline, CDR1 KGHSH and CDR2 LQKENI. V gave up 6 bases and J gave up 7 bases; unmatched junction bases: 2. CDR3 length equals 12 residues. CDR3 nucleotides: TGTGCCAGCTCTAACAGGGGGAATGAGCAGTTCTTC. This gives the protein CASSNRGNEQFF.

The rearrangement uses TRBV6-1 and TRBJ2-3, with D possibly matching TRBD1 (5 bases). The CDR3 is 15 amino acids. V was clipped by 4 bases and J by 1 base, with 12 bases between them. In germline, CDR1 is MNHNS, CDR2 SASEGT. Here the CDR3 reads CASSAQKGGTDTQYF. The CDR3 nucleotides read TGTGCCAGCAGTGCGCAGAAAGGGGGCACAGATACGCAGTATTTT.

This clone was seen a few times. This rearrangement joins TRBV5-6 to TRBJ2-5; 7 bases are a match to TRBD2. This CDR3 region has 14 residues. Per the germline V gene, CDR1 is SGHDT and CDR2 is YYEEEE. Trimming cost V 1 base and J 5 bases; bases outside gene matches: 5. In nucleotides, the CDR3 is TGTGCCAGCAGCTTGAGTGGGGAGGGGGAGACCCAGTACTTC. Residues: CASSLSGEGETQYF.

The chain uses TRBV18 and TRBJ2-2; TRBD1 matches at 8 bases. The length of the CDR3 is 16 residues. Germline values: CDR1 KGHSH, CDR2 LQKENI. V lost 3 bases to trimming and J lost 1 base; unmatched junction nucleotides: 4. CDR3 DNA sequence: TGTGCCAGCTCACCCCCCGGGACAGGGAACACCGGGGAGCTGTTTTTT. This sequence encodes CASSPPGTGNTGELFF.

The V gene is TRBV19, the J gene TRBJ2-5; possibly TRBD2 for D (7 bases). CDR3 size: 13 residues. Germline CDR1 LNHDA, CDR2 SQIVND (reference sequence). Trimming took 9 bases from V and 4 from J, leaving 15 bases between them. The chain's CDR3 is CASDGGRGETQYF. The DNA for the CDR3 is TGTGCCAGCGACGGGGGGCGAGGAGAGACCCAGTACTTC.

The V gene is TRBV5-6, the J gene TRBJ2-1; 8 bases agree with TRBD2. The CDR3 extends over 15 amino acids. After removal of 4 bases from V and 1 base from J, the junction contained 4 bases not matched to a gene. Germline lookup yields CDR1 SGHDT and CDR2 YYEEEE. The CDR3 DNA reads TGTGCCAGCAGCGCACTAGCGGAGTCCTACAATGAGCAGTTCTTC. Protein sequence: CASSALAESYNEQFF.

The V and J genes are TRBV10-3 and TRBJ2-5; D might be TRBD1 (5 bases). Deletions cut 0 bases from V and 0 bases from J, with 14 bases between. Per germline, CDR1 ENHRY and CDR2 SYGVKD. The CDR3 totals 17 residues. The CDR3, as DNA: TGTGCCATCAGTGAGTCGAGAGTGCCAGGGCACCAAGAGACCCAGTACTTC. Protein sequence: CAISESRVPGHQETQYF.

The chain uses TRBV4-1 and TRBJ1-5; D gene ambiguous. V was clipped by 1 base and J by 5 bases, with 6 bases between them. The CDR3 extends over 13 amino acids. Germline V lookup: CDR1 MGHRA, CDR2 YSYEKL. For the CDR3, the DNA is TGCGCCAGCAGCCAAGCCCTTTATCAGCCCCAGCATTTT. Residues: CASSQALYQPQHF.

This sequence joins TRBV30 and TRBJ1-5; TRBD1 agrees at 8 bases. The CDR3 covers 15 residues. The germline CDR1 and CDR2 sequences are GTSNPN and SVGIG (reference sequence). J gave up 6 bases and V 5 bases, and 12 bases lay outside the gene matches. CDR3 loop: CAWSPEQGAGQPQHF. In nucleotides, the CDR3 is TGTGCCTGGTCACCGGAGCAGGGGGCAGGTCAGCCCCAGCATTTT.

V gene TRBV7-6 combines with J gene TRBJ2-3; 7 bases map to TRBD1. This CDR3 contains 16 residues. The germline V gene has CDR1 SGHVS and CDR2 FNYEAQ. The ends lost 2 bases at V and 0 bases at J; junction bases unmatched: 5. CDR3 loop: CASSLTRDRSTDTQYF. The CDR3 DNA is TGTGCCAGCAGCTTAACCCGGGACAGAAGCACAGATACGCAGTATTTT.